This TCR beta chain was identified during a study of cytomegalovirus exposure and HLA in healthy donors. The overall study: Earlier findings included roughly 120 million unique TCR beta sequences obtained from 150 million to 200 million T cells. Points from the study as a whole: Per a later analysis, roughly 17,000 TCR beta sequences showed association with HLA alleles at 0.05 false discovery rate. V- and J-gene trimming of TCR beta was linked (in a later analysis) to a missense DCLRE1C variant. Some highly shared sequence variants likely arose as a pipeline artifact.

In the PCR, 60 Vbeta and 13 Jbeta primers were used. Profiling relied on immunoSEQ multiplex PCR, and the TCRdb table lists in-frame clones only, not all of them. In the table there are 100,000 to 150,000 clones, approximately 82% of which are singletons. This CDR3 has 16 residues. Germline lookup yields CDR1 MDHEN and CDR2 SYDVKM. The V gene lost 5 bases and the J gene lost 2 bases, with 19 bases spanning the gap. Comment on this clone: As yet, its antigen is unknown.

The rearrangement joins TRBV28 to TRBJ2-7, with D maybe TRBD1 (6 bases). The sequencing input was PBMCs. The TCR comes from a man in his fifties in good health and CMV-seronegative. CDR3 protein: CASSQGGRVPTYEQYF. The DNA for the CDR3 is TGTGCCAGCAGTCAAGGGGGAAGGGTTCCGACCTACGAGCAGTACTTC.